Given below is one TCR beta chain in context. Its antigen specificity is not known. No base-level quality is on record; no much larger clone is a single base apart. The sample is drawn from a study of radiotherapy plus CTLA-4 blockade in lung cancer (dated by TCRdb to 2016 to 2019). For context, the study as a whole: Objective responses occurred in roughly a sixth of enrolled patients, and approximately 34% achieved disease control. The paper as a whole reports these results and caveats: The strongest predictors of response were reported to be early dynamic shifts in blood T cell clones along with a rise in serum interferon-beta following radiation. After treatment with radiotherapy and ipilimumab, TCR clones that originated in tumors expanded in peripheral blood.

The study tested focal radiation therapy combined with CTLA-4 blockade (ipilimumab) in patients with chemo-refractory metastatic non-small-cell lung cancer. The CDR3 goes from the cysteine to the phenylalanine over 14 residues. This entry keeps only the CDR3 DNA: 42 bases, framed from base 1. V loses 5 bases, J loses 4 bases, and the germline ends lie 11 bases apart. In the germline V gene (reference sequence), CDR1 corresponds to SGHAT and CDR2 to FQDESV. The method behind the library was the immunoSEQ multiplex PCR assay. TCRdb re-hosts the immuneACCESS table, in-frame sequences only. Its copies lack some clones; in the studies checked, an unresolved V gene accounts for under half of them, and the cause for the rest is not known. The table for this sample lists 85,000 to 130,000 clones; more than 75% of them were counted only once. The leading ten clones occupy 2% to 2.5% of the sample.

This sequence was found in a human donor with non-small cell lung cancer that progressed on radiotherapy plus ipilimumab. Some clones in this sample may be carry-over from other donors' samples. This chain is built from TRBV11-1 and TRBJ1-4; the D gene is perhaps TRBD1, on 6 matching bases. Sequencing used peripheral blood, obtained from a patient treated with radiotherapy plus ipilimumab. The CDR3 here reads CASSETGSNEKLFF. In nucleotides, the sequence is TGTGCCAGCAGCGAGACAGGAAGTAATGAAAAACTGTTTTTT.